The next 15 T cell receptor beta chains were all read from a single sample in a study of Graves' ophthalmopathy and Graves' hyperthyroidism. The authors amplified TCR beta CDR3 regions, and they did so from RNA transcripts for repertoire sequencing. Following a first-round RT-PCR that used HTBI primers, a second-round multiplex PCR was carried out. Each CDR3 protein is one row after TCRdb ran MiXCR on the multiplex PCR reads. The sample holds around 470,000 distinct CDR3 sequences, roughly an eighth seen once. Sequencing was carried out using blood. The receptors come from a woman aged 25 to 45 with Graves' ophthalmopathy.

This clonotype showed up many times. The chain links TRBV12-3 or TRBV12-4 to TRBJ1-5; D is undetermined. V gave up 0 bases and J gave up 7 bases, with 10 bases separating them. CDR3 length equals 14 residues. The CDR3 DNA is TGTGCCAGCAGTTTAGCACCGGGCGGGCAGCCCCAGCATTTT. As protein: CASSLAPGGQPQHF.

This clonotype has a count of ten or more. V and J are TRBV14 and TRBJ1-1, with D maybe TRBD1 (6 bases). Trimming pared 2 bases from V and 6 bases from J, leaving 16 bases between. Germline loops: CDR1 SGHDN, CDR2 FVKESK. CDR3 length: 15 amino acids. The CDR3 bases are TGTGCCAGCAGCCAAAGGGGAGCCAGGGGCCCTGAAGCTTTCTTT. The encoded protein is CASSQRGARGPEAFF.

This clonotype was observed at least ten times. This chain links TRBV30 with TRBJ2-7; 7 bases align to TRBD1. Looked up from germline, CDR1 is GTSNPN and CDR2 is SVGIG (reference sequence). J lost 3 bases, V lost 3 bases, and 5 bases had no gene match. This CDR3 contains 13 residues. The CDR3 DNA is TGTGCCTGGAGGTCGGGACAGTACTACGAGCAGTACTTC. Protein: CAWRSGQYYEQYF. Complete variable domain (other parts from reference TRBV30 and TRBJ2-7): SQTIHQWPATLVQPVGSPLSLECTVEGTSNPNLYWYRQAAGRGLQLLFYSVGIGQISSEVPQNLSASRPQDRQFILSSKKLLLSDSGFYLCAWRSGQYYEQYFGPGTRLTVT.

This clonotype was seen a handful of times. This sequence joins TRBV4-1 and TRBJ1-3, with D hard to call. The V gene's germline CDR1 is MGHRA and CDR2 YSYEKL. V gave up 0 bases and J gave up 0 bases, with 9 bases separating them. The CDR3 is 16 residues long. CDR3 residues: CASSQDRGSSGNTIYF. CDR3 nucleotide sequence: TGCGCCAGCAGCCAAGATCGAGGCAGCTCTGGAAACACCATATATTTT.

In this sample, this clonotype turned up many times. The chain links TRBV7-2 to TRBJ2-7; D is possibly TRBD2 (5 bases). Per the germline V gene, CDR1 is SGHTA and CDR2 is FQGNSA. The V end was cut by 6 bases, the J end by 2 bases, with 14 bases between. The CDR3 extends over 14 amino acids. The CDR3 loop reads CASSSWTGPYEQYF. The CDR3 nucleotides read TGTGCCAGCAGTTCTTGGACTGGCCCCTACGAGCAGTACTTC. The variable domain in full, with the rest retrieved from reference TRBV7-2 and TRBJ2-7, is GAGVSQSPSNKVTEKGKDVELRCDPISGHTALYWYRQSLGQGLEFLIYFQGNSAPDKSGLPSDRFSAERTGGSVSTLTIQRTQQEDSAVYLCASSSWTGPYEQYFGPGTRLTVT.

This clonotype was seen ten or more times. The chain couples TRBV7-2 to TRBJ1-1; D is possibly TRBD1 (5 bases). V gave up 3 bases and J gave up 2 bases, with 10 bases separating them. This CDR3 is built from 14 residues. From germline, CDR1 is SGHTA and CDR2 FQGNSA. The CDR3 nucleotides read TGTGCCAGCAGCTTCAACAGGATAAACACTGAAGCTTTCTTT. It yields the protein CASSFNRINTEAFF.

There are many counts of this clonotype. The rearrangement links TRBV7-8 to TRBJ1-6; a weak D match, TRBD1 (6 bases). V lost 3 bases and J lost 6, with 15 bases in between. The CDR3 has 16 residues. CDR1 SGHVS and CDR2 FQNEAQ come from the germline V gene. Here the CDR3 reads CASSLGASGGNSPLHF. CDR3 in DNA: TGTGCCAGCAGCTTGGGGGCCTCTGGGGGTAATTCACCCCTCCACTTT. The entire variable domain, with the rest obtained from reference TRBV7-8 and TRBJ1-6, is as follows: GAGVSQSPRYKVAKRGQDVALRCDPISGHVSLFWYQQALGQGPEFLTYFQNEAQLDKSGLPSDRFFAERPEGSVSTLKIQRTQQEDSAVYLCASSLGASGGNSPLHFGNGTRLTVT.

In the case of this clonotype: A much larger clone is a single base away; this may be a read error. The CDR3 region is CASSLEPGVSYGYTF. The DNA for the CDR3 is TGTGCCAGCAGCTTGGAACCGGGGGTGAGCTATGGCTACACCTTC. The gene calls are TRBV5-5 and TRBJ1-2; the D gene is possibly TRBD1 (5 bases). Between the trimmed V and J ends, which lost 0 bases and 4 bases, there was a span of 13 bases. Per germline, CDR1 SGHKS and CDR2 YYEKEE (reference sequence). This CDR3 spans 15 amino acids.

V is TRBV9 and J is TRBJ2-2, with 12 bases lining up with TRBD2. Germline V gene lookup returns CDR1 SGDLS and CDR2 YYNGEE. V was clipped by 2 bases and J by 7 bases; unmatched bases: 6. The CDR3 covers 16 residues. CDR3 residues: CASSVTSGRMVGELFF. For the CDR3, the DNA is TGTGCCAGCAGCGTGACTAGCGGGAGAATGGTCGGGGAGCTGTTTTTT.

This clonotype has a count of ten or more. This chain's CDR3 is CASSLRGSGELFF. The CDR3 nucleotides read TGTGCCAGCAGCCTACGGGGATCCGGGGAGCTGTTTTTT. The genes are TRBV12-3 or TRBV12-4 and TRBJ2-2, with D perhaps TRBD2 (5 bases). The length of the CDR3 is 13 residues. The V end was cut by 6 bases, the J end by 6 bases, with 11 bases between.

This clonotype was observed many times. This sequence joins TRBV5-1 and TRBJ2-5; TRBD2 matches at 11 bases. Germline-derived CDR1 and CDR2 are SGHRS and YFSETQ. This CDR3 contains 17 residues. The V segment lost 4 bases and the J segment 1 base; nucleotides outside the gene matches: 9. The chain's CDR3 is CASSPHPGTSGQETQYF. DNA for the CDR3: TGCGCCAGCAGCCCCCACCCCGGGACTAGCGGCCAAGAGACCCAGTACTTC.

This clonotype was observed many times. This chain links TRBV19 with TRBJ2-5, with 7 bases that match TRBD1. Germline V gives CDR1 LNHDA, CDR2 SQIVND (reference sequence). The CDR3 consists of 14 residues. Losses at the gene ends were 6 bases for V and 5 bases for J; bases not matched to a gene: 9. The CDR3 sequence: CASSGRGGAETQYF. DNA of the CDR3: TGTGCCAGTAGCGGACGAGGGGGCGCGGAGACCCAGTACTTC.

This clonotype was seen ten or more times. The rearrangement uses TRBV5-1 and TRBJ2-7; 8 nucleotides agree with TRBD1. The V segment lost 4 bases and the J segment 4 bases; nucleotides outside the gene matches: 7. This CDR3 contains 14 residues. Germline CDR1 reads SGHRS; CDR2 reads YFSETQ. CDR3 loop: CASSPTGEGYEQYF. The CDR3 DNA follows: TGCGCCAGCAGCCCGACAGGGGAAGGGTACGAGCAGTACTTC. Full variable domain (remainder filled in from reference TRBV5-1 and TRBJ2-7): KAGVTQTPRYLIKTRGQQVTLSCSPISGHRSVSWYQQTPGQGLQFLFEYFSETQRNKGNFPGRFSGRQFSNSRSEMNVSTLELGDSALYLCASSPTGEGYEQYFGPGTRLTVT.

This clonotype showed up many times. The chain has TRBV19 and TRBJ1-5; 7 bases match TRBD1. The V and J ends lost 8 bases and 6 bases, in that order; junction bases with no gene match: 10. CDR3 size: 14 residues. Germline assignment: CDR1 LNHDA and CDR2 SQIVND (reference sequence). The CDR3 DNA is TGTGCCAGTGGGGGAGGGGGCTGGGGTCAGCCCCAGCATTTT. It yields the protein CASGGGGWGQPQHF.

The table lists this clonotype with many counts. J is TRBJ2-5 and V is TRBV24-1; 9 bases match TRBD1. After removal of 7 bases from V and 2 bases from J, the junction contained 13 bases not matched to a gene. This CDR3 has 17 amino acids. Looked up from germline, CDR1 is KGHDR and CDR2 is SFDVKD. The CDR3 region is CATSGTPRTGEQETQYF. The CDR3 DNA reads TGTGCCACCAGCGGAACTCCACGGACAGGGGAACAAGAGACCCAGTACTTC.